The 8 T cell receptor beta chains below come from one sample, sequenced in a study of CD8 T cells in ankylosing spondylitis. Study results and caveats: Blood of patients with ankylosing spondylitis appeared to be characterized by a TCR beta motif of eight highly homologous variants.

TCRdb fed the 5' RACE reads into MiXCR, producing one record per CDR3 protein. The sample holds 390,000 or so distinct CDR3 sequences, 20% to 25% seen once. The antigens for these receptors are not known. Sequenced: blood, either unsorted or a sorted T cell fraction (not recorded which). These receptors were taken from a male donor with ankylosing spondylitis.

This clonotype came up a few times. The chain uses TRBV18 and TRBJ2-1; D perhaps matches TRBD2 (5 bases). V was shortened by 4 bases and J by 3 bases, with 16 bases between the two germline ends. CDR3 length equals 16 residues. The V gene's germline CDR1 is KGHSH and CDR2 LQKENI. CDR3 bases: TGTGCCAGCTCACGCCGGGGTGAGGGCCACTACAATGAGCAGTTCTTC. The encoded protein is CASSRRGEGHYNEQFF.

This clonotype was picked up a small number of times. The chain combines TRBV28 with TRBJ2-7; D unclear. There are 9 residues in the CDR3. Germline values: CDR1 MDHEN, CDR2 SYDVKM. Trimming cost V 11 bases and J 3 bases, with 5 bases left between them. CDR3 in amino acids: CARRYEQYF. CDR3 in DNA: TGTGCCCGTCGCTACGAGCAGTACTTC.

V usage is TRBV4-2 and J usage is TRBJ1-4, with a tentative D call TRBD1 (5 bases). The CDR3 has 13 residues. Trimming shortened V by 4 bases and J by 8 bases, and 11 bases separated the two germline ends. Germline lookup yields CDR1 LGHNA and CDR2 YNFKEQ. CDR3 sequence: CASSPRTSEKLFF. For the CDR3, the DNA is TGTGCCAGCAGCCCCAGGACATCAGAAAAACTGTTTTTT.

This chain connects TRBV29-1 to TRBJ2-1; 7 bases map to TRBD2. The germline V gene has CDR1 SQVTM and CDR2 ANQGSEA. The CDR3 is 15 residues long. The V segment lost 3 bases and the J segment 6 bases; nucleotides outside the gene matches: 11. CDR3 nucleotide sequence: TGCAGCGTTGATGGGGCTAGCGGCGGCACCAATGAGCAGTTCTTC. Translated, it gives CSVDGASGGTNEQFF.

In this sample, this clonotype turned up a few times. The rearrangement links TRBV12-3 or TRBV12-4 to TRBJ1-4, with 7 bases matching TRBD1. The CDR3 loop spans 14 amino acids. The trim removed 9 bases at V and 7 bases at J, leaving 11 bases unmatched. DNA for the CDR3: TGTGCCAGTTCTAAAAGACAGGGAGGTGAAAAACTGTTTTTT. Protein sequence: CASSKRQGGEKLFF.

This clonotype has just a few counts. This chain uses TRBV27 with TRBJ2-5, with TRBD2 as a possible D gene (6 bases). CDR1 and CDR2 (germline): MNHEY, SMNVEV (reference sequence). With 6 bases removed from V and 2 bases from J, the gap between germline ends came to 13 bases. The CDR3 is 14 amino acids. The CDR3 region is CASSTAGTQETQYF. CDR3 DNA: TGTGCCAGCAGCACTGCAGGGACTCAAGAGACCCAGTACTTC.

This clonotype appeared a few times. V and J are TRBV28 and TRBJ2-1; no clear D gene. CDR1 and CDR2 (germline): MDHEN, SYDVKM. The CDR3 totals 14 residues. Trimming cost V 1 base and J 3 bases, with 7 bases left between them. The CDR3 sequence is CASSLLNSYNEQFF. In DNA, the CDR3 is TGTGCCAGCAGTTTATTGAACAGCTACAATGAGCAGTTCTTC.

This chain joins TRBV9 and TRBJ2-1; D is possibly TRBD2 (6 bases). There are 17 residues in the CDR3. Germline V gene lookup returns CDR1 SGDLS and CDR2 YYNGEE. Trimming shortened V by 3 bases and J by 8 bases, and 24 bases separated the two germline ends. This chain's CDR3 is CASSDIRASVLSDEQFF. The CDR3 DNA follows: TGTGCCAGCAGCGACATCAGGGCTAGCGTTTTGTCCGATGAGCAGTTCTTC.